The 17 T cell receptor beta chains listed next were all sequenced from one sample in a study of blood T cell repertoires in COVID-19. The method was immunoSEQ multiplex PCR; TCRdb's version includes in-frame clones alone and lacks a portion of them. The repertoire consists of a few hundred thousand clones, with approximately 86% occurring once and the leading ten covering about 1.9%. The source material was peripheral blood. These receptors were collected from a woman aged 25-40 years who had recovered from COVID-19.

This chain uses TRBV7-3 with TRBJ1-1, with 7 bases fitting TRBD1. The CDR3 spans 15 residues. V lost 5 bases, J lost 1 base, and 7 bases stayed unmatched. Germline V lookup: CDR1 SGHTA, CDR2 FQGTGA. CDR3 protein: CASSPPGTANTEAFF. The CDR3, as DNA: TGTGCCAGCAGCCCGCCCGGGACAGCGAACACTGAAGCTTTCTTT.

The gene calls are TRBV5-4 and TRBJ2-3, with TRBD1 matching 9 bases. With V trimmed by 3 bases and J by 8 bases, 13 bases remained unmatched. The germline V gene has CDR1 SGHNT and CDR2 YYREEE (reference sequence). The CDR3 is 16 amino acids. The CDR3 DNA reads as TGTGCCAGCAGCTCCAGAACAGGGGGCAAGGGGGGTACGCAGTATTTT. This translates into CASSSRTGGKGGTQYF.

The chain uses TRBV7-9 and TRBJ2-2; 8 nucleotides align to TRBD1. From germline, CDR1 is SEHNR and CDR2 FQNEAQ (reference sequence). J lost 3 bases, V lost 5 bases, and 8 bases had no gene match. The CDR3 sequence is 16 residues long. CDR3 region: CASSGRQGRYTGELFF. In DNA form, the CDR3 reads TGTGCCAGCAGCGGTCGACAGGGGAGGTACACCGGGGAGCTGTTTTTT.

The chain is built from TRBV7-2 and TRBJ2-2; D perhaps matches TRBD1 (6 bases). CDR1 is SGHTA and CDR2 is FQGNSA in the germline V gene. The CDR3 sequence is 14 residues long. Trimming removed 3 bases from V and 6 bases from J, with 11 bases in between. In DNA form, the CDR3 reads TGTGCCAGCAGCTTCATAAGGGGGTCCGGGGAGCTGTTTTTT. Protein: CASSFIRGSGELFF.

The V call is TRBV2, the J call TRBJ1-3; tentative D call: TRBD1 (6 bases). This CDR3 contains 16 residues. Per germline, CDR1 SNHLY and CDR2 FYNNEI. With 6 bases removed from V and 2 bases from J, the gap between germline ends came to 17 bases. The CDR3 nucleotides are TGTGCCAGCAGCTTCGTTCTGGGGGCAGCTGGAAACACCATATATTTT. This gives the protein CASSFVLGAAGNTIYF.

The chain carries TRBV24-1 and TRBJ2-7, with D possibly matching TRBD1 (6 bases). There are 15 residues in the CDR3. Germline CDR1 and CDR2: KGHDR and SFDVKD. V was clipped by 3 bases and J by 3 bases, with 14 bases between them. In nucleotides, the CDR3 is TGTGCCACCAGTGATCCCGGACAGCAAAGCTACGAGCAGTACTTC. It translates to CATSDPGQQSYEQYF.

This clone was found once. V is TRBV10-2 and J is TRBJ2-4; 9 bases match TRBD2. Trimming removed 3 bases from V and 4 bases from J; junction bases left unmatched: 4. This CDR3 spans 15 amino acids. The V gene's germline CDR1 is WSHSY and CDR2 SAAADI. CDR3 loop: CASSDISGGKNIQYF. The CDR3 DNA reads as TGCGCCAGCAGTGATATCAGCGGGGGGAAAAACATTCAGTACTTC.

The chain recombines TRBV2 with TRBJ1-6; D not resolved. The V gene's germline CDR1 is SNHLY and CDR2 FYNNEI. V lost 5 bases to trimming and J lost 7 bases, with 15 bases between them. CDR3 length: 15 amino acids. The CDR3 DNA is TGTGCCAGCAGTTTAAGGGAGAAGGGCAATTCACCCCTCCACTTT. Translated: CASSLREKGNSPLHF.

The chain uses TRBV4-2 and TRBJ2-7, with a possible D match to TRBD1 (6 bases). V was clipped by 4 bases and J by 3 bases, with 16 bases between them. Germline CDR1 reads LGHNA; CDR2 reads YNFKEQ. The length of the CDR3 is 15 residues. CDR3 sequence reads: CASSRNNRDHYEQYF. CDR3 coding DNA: TGTGCCAGCAGCCGGAATAACAGGGATCACTACGAGCAGTACTTC.

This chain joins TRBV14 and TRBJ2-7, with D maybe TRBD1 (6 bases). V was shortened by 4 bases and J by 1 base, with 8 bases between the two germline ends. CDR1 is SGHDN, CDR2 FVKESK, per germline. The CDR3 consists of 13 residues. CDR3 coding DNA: TGTGCCAGCAGCCCACAGGGTTCCTACGAGCAGTACTTC. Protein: CASSPQGSYEQYF.

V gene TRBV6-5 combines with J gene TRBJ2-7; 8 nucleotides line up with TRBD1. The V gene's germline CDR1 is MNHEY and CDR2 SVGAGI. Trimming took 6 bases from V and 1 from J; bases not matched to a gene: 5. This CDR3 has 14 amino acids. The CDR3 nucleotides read TGTGCCAGCAGGGGAACAGGGGGTTCCTACGAGCAGTACTTC. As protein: CASRGTGGSYEQYF.

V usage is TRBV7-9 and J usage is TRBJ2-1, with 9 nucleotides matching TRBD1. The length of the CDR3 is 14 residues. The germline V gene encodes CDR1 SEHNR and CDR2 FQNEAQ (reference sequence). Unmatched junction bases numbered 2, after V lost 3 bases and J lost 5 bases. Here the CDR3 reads CASSLGTGNNEQFF. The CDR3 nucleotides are TGTGCCAGCAGCTTGGGGACAGGGAACAATGAGCAGTTCTTC.

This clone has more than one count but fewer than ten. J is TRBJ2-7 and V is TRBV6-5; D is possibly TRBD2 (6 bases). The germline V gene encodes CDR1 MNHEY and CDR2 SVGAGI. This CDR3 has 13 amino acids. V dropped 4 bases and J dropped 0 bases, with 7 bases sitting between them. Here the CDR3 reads CASSLGLSYEQYF. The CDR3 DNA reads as TGTGCCAGCAGTTTGGGACTCTCCTACGAGCAGTACTTC.

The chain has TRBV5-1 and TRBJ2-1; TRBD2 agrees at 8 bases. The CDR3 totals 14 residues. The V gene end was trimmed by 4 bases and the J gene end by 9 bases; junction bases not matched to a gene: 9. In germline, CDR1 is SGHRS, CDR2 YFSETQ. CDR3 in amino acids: CASSATGGISEQFF. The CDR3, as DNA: TGCGCCAGCAGCGCGACGGGGGGGATAAGTGAGCAGTTCTTC.

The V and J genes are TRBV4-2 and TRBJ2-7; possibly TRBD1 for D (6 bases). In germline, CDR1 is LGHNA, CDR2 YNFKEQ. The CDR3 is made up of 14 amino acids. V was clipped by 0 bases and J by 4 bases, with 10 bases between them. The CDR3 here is CASSQEDRAYEQYF. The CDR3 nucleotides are TGTGCCAGCAGCCAAGAGGACAGAGCATACGAGCAGTACTTC.

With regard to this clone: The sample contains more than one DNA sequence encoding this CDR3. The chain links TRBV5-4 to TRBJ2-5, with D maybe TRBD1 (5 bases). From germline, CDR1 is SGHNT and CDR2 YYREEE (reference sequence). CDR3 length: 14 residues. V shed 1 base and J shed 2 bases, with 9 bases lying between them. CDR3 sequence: CASSLIPGQETQYF. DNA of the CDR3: TGTGCCAGCAGCTTGATTCCAGGGCAAGAGACCCAGTACTTC. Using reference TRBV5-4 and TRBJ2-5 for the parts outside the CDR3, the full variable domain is ETGVTQSPTHLIKTRGQQVTLRCSSQSGHNTVSWYQQALGQGPQFIFQYYREEENGRGNFPPRFSGLQFPNYSSELNVNALELDDSALYLCASSLIPGQETQYFGPGTRLLVL.

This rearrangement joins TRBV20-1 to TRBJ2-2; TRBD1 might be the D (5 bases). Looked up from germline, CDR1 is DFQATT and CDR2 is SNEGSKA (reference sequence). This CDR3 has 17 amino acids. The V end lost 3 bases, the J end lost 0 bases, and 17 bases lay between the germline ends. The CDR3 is CSASGALGSANTGELFF. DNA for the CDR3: TGCAGTGCTAGTGGGGCCTTGGGCTCCGCGAACACCGGGGAGCTGTTTTTT.